This T cell receptor (beta chain) is from a study of blood T cell repertoires in COVID-19. Overall study: PBMCs, B-cell-depleted T cells, or T cells provided the cDNA or gDNA that made up the material.

CDR3 size: 18 residues. Germline CDR1 and CDR2: LNHDA and SQIVND (reference sequence). V was pared by 1 base and J by 6 bases, with 13 bases of the junction left unmatched. The cohort comprised adults aged roughly 18 to 95 years residing in some 24 US areas. Those designated as exposed participants met a COVID-19 case within 2 weeks before study entry. In the original workflow: Using reference gene primer amplification, nucleated cell counts were estimated. Only in-frame clones appear in the TCRdb table, and some are missing; sequencing was by immunoSEQ multiplex PCR. V, J and clone size reflect that table, while D and trimming were determined from the DNA. The sample has around 200,000 clones; about 88% are singletons.

The clonotype was recovered from a woman in her 30s who had been exposed to COVID-19. Sequenced material: PBMCs or T cells enriched from blood (not recorded which). This chain uses TRBV19 with TRBJ1-2; TRBD1 matches at 11 bases. The CDR3 region has the DNA TGTGCCAGTAGTATAGGGCGGACAGGGGGCGCGGGTGTTGATGGCTACACCTTC. Protein: CASSIGRTGGAGVDGYTF.